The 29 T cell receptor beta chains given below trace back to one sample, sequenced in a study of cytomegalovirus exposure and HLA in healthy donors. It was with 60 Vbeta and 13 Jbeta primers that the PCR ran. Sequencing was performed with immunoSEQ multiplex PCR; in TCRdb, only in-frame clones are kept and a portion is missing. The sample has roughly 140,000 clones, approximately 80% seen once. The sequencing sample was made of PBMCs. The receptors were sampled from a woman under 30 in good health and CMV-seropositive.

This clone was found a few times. The CDR3 region is CASSESVGGLGYTF. The CDR3 DNA follows: TGCGCCAGCAGTGAGTCTGTGGGGGGGCTAGGCTACACCTTC. The chain joins TRBV10-2 to TRBJ1-2; a possible D gene is TRBD1 (6 bases). Trimming stripped 0 bases from V and 8 bases from J, with 13 bases between. This CDR3 is 14 amino acids long. CDR1 is WSHSY, CDR2 SAAADI, per germline.

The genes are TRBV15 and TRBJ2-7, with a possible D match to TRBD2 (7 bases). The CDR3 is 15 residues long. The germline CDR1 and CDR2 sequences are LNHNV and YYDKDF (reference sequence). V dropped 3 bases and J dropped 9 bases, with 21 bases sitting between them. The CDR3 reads CATSSGRQGRDRQYF. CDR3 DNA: TGTGCCACCAGCAGTGGGCGGCAGGGGAGGGATCGGCAGTACTTC. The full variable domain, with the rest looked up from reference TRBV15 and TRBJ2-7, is DAMVIQNPRYQVTQFGKPVTLSCSQTLNHNVMYWYQQKSSQAPKLLFHYYDKDFNNEADTPDNFQSRRPNTSFCFLDIRSPGLGDTAMYLCATSSGRQGRDRQYFGPGTRLTVT.

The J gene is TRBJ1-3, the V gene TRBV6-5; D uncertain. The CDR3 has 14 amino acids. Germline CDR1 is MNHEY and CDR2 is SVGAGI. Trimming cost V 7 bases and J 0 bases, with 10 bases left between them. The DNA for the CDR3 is TGTGCCAGCACGAAAGCGGGCTCTGGAAACACCATATATTTT. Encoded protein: CASTKAGSGNTIYF.

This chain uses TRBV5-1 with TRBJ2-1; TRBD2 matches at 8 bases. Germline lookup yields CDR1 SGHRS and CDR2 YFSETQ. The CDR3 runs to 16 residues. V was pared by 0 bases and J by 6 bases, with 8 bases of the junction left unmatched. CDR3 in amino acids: CASSLAGRGAPNEQFF. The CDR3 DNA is TGCGCCAGCAGCTTGGCCGGGCGGGGGGCCCCCAATGAGCAGTTCTTC. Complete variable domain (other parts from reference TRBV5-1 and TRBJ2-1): KAGVTQTPRYLIKTRGQQVTLSCSPISGHRSVSWYQQTPGQGLQFLFEYFSETQRNKGNFPGRFSGRQFSNSRSEMNVSTLELGDSALYLCASSLAGRGAPNEQFFGPGTRLTVL.

The CDR3 region is CASSLAKGVRGYTF. As DNA, the CDR3 is TGTGCCAGCAGCTTGGCCAAGGGGGTCCGGGGCTACACCTTC. The chain combines TRBV5-6 with TRBJ1-2; a possible D gene is TRBD1 (6 bases). The V gene's germline CDR1 is SGHDT and CDR2 YYEEEE. V lost 0 bases and J lost 8, with 14 bases in between. This CDR3 has 14 residues.

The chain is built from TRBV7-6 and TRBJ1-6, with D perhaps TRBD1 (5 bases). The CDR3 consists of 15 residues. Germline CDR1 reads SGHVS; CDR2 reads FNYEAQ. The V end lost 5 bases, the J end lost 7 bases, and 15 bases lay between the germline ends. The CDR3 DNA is TGTGCCAGCAGCCCAGGGTCATCGTTAAATTCACCCCTCCACTTT. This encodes CASSPGSSLNSPLHF.

CDR3 loop: CASRHGRENTEAFF. CDR3 in DNA: TGCGCCAGCAGACACGGACGGGAGAACACTGAAGCTTTCTTT. J is TRBJ1-1 and V is TRBV4-1, with unresolved D. With 6 bases removed from V and 1 base from J, the gap between germline ends came to 12 bases. This CDR3 spans 14 amino acids. CDR1 MGHRA and CDR2 YSYEKL come from the germline V gene.

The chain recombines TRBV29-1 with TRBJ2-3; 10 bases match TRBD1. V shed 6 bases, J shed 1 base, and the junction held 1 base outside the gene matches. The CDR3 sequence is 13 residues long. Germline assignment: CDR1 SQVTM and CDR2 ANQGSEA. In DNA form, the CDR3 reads TGCAGCGTCGGACAGGGGGGCACAGATACGCAGTATTTT. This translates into CSVGQGGTDTQYF.

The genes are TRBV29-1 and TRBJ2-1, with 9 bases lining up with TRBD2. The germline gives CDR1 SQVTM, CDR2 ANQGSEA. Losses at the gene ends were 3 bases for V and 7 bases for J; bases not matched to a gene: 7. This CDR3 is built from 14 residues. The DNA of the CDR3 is TGCAGCGTTGATCCGGGACTAGCTAGTAATGAGCAGTTCTTC. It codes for CSVDPGLASNEQFF.

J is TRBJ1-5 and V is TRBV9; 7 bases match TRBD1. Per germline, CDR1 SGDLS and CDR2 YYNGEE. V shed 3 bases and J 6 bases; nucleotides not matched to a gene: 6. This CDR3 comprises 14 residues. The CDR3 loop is CASSANRGGQPQHF. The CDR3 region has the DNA TGTGCCAGCAGCGCTAACAGGGGAGGTCAGCCCCAGCATTTT.

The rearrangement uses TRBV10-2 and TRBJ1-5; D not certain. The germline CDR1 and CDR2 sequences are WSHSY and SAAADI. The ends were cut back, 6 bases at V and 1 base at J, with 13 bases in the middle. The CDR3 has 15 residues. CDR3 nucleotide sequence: TGCGCCAGCAGAGCCGTCCCGGGGAGCAATCAGCCCCAGCATTTT. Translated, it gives CASRAVPGSNQPQHF.

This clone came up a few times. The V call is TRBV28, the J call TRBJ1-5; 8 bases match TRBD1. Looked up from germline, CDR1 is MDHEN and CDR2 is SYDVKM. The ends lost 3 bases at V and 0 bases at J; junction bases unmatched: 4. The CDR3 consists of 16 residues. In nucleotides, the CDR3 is TGTGCCAGCAGTTTCACCGGGACAGGTAGCAATCAGCCCCAGCATTTT. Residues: CASSFTGTGSNQPQHF.

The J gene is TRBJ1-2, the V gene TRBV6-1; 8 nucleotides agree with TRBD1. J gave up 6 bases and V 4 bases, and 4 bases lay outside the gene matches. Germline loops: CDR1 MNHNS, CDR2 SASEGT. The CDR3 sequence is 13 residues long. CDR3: CASSGRTGNGYTF. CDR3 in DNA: TGTGCCAGCAGTGGAAGGACAGGGAATGGCTACACCTTC.

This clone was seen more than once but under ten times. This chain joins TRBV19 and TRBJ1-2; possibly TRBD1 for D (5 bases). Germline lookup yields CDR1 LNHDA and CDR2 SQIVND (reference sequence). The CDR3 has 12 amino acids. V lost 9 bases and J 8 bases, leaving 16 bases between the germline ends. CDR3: CASSLLGRGYTF. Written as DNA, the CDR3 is TGTGCCAGCTCGCTTTTGGGGCGAGGCTACACCTTC. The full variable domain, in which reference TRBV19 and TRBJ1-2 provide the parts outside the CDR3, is DGGITQSPKYLFRKEGQNVTLSCEQNLNHDAMYWYRQDPGQGLRLIYYSQIVNDFQKGDIAEGYSVSREKKESFPLTVTSAQKNPTAFYLCASSLLGRGYTFGSGTRLTVV.

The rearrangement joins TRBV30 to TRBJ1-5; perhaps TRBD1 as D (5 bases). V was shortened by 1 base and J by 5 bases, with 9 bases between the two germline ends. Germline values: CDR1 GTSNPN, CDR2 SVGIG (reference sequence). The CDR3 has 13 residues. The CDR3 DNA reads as TGTGCCTGGAGTGAGGACATCGATCAGCCCCAGCATTTT. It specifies CAWSEDIDQPQHF.

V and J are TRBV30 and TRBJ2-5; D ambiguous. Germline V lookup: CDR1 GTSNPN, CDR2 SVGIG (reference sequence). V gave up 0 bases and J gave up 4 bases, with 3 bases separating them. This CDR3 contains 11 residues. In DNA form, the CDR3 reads TGTGCCTGGAGTGTAGCAGAGACCCAGTACTTC. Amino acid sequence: CAWSVAETQYF.

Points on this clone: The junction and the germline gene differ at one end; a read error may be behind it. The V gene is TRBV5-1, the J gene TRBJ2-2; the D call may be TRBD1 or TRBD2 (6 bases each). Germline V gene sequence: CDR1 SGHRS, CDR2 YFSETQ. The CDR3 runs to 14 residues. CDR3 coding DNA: TGCGCCTGCAGGAGGGGGAGAAACACCGGGGAGCTGTTTTTT. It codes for CACRRGRNTGELFF.

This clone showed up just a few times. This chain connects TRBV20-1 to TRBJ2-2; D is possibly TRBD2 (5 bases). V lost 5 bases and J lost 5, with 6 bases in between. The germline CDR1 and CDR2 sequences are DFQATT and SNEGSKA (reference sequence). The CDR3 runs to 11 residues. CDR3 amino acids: CSAEGTGELFF. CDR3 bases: TGCAGTGCTGAGGGTACCGGGGAGCTGTTTTTT.

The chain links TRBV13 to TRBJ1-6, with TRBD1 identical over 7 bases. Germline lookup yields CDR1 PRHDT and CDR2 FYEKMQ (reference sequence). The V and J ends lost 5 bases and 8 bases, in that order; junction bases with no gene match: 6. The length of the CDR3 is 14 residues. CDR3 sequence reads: CASSPTGADSPLHF. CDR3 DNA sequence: TGTGCCAGCAGCCCCACAGGGGCAGATTCACCCCTCCACTTT.

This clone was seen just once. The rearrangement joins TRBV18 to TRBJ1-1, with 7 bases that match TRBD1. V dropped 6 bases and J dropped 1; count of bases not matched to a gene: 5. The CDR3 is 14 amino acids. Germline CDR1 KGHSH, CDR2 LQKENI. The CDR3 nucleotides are TGTGCCAGCTCTCGACAGGGCCGGAACACTGAAGCTTTCTTT. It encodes CASSRQGRNTEAFF.

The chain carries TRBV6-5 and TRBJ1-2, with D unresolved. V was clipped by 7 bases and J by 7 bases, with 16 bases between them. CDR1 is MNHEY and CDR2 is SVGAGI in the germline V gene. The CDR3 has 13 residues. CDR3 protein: CASTEHRGGGYTF. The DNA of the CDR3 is TGTGCCAGCACTGAGCATCGCGGAGGTGGCTACACCTTC.

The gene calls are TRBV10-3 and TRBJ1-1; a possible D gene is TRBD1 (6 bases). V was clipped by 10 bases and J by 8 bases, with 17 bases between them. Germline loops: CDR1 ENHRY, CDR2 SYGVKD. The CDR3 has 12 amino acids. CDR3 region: CATLPGRGEAFF. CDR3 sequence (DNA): TGTGCCACCCTGCCAGGGAGGGGGGAAGCTTTCTTT.

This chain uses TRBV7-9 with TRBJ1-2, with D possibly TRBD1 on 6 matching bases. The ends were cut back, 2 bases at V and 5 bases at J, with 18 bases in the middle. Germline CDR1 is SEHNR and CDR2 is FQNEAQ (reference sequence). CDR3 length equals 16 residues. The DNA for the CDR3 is TGTGCCAGCAGCTTATCTGGCCAGGGGCCTCCATATGGCTACACCTTC. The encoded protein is CASSLSGQGPPYGYTF.

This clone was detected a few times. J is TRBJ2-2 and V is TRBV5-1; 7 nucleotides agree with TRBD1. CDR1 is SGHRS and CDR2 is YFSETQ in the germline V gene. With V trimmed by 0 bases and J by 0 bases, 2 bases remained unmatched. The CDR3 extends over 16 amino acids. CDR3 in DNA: TGCGCCAGCAGCTTGGGGGGGACAGCGAACACCGGGGAGCTGTTTTTT. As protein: CASSLGGTANTGELFF. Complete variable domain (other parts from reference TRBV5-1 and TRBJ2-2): KAGVTQTPRYLIKTRGQQVTLSCSPISGHRSVSWYQQTPGQGLQFLFEYFSETQRNKGNFPGRFSGRQFSNSRSEMNVSTLELGDSALYLCASSLGGTANTGELFFGEGSRLTVL.

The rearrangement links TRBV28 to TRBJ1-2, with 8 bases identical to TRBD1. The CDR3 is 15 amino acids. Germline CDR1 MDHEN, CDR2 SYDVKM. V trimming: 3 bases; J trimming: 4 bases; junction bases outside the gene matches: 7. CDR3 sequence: CASSFGTGGTYGYTF. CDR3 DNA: TGTGCCAGCAGTTTCGGGACAGGCGGGACCTATGGCTACACCTTC.

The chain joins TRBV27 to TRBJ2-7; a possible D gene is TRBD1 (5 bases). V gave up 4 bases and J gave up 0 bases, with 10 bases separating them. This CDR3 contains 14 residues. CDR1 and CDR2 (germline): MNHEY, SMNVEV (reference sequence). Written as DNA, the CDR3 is TGTGCCAGCAGTTACCAGGGTGGCTCCTACGAGCAGTACTTC. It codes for CASSYQGGSYEQYF.

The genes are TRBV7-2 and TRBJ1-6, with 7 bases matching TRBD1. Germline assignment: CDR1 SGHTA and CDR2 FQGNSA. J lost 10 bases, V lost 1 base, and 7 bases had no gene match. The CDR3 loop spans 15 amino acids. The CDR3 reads CASSLVGQHSSPLHF. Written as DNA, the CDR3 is TGTGCCAGCAGCTTAGTGGGACAGCATTCCTCACCCCTCCACTTT. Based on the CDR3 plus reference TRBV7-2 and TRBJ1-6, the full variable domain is GAGVSQSPSNKVTEKGKDVELRCDPISGHTALYWYRQSLGQGLEFLIYFQGNSAPDKSGLPSDRFSAERTGGSVSTLTIQRTQQEDSAVYLCASSLVGQHSSPLHFGNGTRLTVT.

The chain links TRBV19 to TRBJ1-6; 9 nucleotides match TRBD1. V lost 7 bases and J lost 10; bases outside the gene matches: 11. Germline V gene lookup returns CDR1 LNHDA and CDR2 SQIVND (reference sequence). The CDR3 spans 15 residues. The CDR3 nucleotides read TGTGCCAGTACCATGGGGGACAGGGTCTTCTCACCCCTCCACTTT. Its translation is CASTMGDRVFSPLHF.

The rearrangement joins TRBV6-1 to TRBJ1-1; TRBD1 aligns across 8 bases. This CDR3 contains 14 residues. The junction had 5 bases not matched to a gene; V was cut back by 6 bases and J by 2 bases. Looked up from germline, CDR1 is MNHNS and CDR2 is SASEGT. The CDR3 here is CASRMDRVNTEAFF. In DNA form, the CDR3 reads TGTGCCAGCAGGATGGACAGGGTCAACACTGAAGCTTTCTTT.